This T cell receptor (beta chain) was sequenced in a study of blood T cells in healthy people across ages. About the study: The capture of about one barcoded beta molecule per two T cells was achieved by template switching.

Sample-barcoded 5' priming and a J-beta primer mix drove a second PCR of roughly 6 to 12 cycles. TCRdb fed the 5' RACE reads into MiXCR, producing one record per CDR3 protein. Of around 500,000 distinct CDR3 sequences listed, around a quarter are singletons. In its sample, this clonotype was seen a few times. The CDR3 is 11 amino acids. CDR1 is DFQATT and CDR2 is SNEGSKA in the germline V gene (reference sequence). Trimming removed 8 bases from V and 3 bases from J, with 10 bases in between. This same sample was also taken into another study, of T cells of mothers and their children. As reported in that work: In cDNA synthesis, all of the extracted RNA was used at roughly 1.5 ug per 15 ul. Reads recorded for TCR beta CDR3 numbered over 8.5 million per mother and some 2.7 million per child. Mothers and children who were related shared slightly more overlap than unrelated pairs, but not significantly more.

The TCR comes from a boy between 2 and 10 years old in good health. The chain uses TRBV20-1 and TRBJ2-5; D gene unclear. Sequenced input: blood. In nucleotides, the CDR3 is TGCAGTCTAGGCAGCGAAGAGACCCAGTACTTC. It yields the protein CSLGSEETQYF.